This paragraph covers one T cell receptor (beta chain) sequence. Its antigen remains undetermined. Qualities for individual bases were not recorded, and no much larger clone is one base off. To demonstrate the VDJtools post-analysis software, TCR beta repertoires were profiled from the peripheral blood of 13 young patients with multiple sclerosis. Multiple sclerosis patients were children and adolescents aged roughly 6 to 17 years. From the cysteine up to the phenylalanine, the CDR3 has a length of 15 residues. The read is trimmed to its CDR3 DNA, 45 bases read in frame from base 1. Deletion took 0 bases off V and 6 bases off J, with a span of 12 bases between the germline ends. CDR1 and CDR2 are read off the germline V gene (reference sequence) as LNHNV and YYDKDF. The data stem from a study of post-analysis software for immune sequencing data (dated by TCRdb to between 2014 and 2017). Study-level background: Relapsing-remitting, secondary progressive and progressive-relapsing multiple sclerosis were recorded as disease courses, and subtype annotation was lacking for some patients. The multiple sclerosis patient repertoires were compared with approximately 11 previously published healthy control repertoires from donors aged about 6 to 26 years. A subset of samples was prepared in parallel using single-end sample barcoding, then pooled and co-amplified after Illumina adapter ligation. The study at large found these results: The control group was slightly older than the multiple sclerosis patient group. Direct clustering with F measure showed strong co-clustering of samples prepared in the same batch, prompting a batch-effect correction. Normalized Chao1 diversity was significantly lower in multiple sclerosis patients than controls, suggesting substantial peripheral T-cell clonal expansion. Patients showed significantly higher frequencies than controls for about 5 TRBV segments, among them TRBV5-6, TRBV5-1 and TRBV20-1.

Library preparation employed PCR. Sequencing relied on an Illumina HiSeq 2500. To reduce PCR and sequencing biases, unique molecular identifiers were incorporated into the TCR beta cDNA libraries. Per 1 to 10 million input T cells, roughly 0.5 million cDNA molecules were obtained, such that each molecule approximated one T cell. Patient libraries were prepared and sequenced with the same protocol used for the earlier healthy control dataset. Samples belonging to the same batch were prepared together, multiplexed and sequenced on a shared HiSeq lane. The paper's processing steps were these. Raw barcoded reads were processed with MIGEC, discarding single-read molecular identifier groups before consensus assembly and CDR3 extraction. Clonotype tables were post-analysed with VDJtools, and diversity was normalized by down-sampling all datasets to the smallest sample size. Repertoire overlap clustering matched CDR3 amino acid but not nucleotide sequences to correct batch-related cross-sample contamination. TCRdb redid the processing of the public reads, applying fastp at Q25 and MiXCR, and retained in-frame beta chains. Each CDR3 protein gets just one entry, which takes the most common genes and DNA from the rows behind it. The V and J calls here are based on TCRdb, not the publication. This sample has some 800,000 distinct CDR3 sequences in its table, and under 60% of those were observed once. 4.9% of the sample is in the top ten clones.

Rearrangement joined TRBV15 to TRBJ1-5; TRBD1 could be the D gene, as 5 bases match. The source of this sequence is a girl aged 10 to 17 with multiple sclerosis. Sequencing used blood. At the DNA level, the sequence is TGTGCCACCAGCAGAGATAGCAGGGCGGGTCAGCCCCAGCATTTT. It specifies CATSRDSRAGQPQHF.